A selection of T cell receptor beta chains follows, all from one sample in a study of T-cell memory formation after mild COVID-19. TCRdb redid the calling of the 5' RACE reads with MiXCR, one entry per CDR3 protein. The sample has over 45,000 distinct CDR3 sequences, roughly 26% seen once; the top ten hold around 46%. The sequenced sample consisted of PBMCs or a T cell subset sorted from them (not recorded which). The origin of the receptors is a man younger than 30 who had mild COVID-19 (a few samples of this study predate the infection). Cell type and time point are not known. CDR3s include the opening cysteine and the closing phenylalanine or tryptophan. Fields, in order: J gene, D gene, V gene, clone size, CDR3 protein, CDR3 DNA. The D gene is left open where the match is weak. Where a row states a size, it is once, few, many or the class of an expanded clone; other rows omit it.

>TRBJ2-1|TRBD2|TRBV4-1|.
CASSHFWAGGQNEQFF
TGCGCCAGCAGCCATTTTTGGGCGGGGGGCCAAAATGAGCAGTTCTTC
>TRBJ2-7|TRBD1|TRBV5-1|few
CASSLTGVHEQYF
TGCGCCAGCAGCTTGACAGGGGTCCACGAGCAGTACTTC
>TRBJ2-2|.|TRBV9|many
CASFRENTGELFF
TGTGCCAGCTTTAGGGAAAACACCGGGGAGCTGTTTTTT
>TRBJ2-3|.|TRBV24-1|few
CATSDFSLREGNPTDTQYF
TGTGCCACCAGTGATTTTTCCCTGCGAGAAGGGAATCCGACAGATACGCAGTATTTT
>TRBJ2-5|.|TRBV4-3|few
CASSQDLTVQETQYF
TGCGCCAGCAGCCAAGATCTGACAGTTCAAGAGACCCAGTACTTC
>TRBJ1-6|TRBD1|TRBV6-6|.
CASSLRTGANSPLHF
TGTGCCAGCAGTTTAAGGACAGGCGCTAATTCACCCCTCCACTTT
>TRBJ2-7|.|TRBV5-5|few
CASSLGVYEQYF
TGTGCCAGCAGCTTAGGGGTTTACGAGCAGTACTTC
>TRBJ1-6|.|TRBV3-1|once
CASSLVEGGYNSPLHF
TGTGCCAGCAGCCTAGTAGAGGGGGGATATAATTCACCCCTCCACTTT
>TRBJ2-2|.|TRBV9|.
CASSEWWAPNTGELFF
TGTGCCAGCAGCGAGTGGTGGGCACCGAACACCGGGGAGCTGTTTTTT
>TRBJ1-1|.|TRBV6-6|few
CASGGIATEAFF
TGTGCCTCCGGGGGGATAGCCACTGAAGCTTTCTTT
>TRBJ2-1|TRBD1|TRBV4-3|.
CASSQYRGRIEQFF
TGCGCCAGCAGCCAATACAGGGGGCGGATTGAGCAGTTCTTC
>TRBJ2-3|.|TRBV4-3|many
CASSQDFDADTQYF
TGCGCCAGCAGCCAAGACTTCGATGCAGATACGCAGTATTTT
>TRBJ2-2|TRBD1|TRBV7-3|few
CASSLSKLRTGGVHTGELFF
TGTGCCAGCAGCTTATCGAAACTTAGGACAGGGGGCGTTCACACCGGGGAGCTGTTTTTT
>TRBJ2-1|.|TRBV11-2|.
CASSPPGGSSYNEQFF
TGTGCCAGCAGCCCCCCTGGGGGGAGCTCCTACAATGAGCAGTTCTTC
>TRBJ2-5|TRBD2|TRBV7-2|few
CASSLTPKAGGRLETQYF
TGTGCCAGCAGCTTAACCCCTAAGGCGGGGGGGCGGTTAGAGACCCAGTACTTC
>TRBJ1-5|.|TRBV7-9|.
CASSGDLSPQHF
TGTGCCAGCAGTGGCGACCTCTCGCCCCAGCATTTT
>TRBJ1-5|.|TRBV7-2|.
CASSLAGPNQPQHF
TGTGCCAGCAGCTTGGCAGGGCCCAATCAGCCCCAGCATTTT
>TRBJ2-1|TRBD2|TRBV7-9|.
CASSSTAATSGGYNEQFF
TGTGCCAGCAGCTCGACCGCCGCGACTAGCGGGGGGTACAATGAGCAGTTCTTC
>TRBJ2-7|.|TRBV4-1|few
CASSQLPGGHYEQYF
TGCGCCAGCAGCCAACTTCCCGGGGGACACTACGAGCAGTACTTC
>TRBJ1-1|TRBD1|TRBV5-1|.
CASSSPRDRGPTTEAFF
TGCGCCAGCAGCTCACCCCGGGACAGGGGTCCCACGACTGAAGCTTTCTTT
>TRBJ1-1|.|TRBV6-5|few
CASSYRTVTEAFF
TGTGCCAGCAGTTACCGGACAGTGACTGAAGCTTTCTTT
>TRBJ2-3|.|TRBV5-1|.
CASSLNLRRKSTDTQYF
TGCGCCAGCAGCTTGAACCTCAGACGGAAGAGCACAGATACGCAGTATTTT
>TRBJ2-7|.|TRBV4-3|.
CASSQEKGLPYEQYF
TGCGCCAGCAGCCAAGAGAAGGGTCTTCCCTACGAGCAGTACTTC
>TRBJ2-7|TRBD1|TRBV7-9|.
CASSLGQGVYEQYF
TGTGCCAGCAGCTTGGGACAGGGAGTCTACGAGCAGTACTTC
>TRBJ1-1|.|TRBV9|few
CASSAGEKFMNTEAFF
TGTGCCAGCAGCGCCGGTGAAAAGTTCATGAACACTGAAGCTTTCTTT
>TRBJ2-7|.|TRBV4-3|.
CASSQDRAYEQYF
TGCGCCAGCAGCCAAGACAGGGCCTACGAGCAGTACTTC
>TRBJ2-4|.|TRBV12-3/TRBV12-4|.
CASSSRGRLAKNIQYF
TGTGCCAGCAGTTCCAGGGGTCGGCTAGCCAAAAACATTCAGTACTTC
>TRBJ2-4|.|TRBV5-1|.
CASSFETDDIQYF
TGCGCCAGCAGCTTCGAGACGGATGACATTCAGTACTTC
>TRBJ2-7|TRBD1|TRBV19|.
CACQAGTGSYEQYF
TGTGCCTGCCAAGCCGGGACAGGATCCTACGAGCAGTACTTC
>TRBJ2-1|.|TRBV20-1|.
CSVGRSEQFF
TGCAGTGTCGGCCGGTCGGAGCAGTTCTTC
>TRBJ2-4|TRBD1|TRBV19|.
CASSFGQGYIQYF
TGTGCCAGTAGTTTTGGACAGGGGTACATTCAGTACTTC
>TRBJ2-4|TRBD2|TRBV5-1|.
CASSFPGGERIQYF
TGCGCCAGCAGCTTCCCCGGGGGGGAGAGGATTCAGTACTTC
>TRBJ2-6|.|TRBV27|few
CASSLSNGVISGANVLTF
TGTGCCAGCAGTTTATCGAATGGGGTCATCTCTGGGGCCAACGTCCTGACTTTC
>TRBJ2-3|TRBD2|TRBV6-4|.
CASSDSAGGKGTDTQYF
TGTGCCAGCAGTGACTCCGCGGGGGGGAAGGGCACAGATACGCAGTATTTT
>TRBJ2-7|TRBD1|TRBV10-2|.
CASSEDRVVYEQYF
TGCGCCAGCAGTGAAGACAGGGTGGTCTACGAGCAGTACTTC
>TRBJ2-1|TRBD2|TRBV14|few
CASSHLAGTYNEQFF
TGTGCCAGCAGCCACCTAGCGGGCACTTACAATGAGCAGTTCTTC
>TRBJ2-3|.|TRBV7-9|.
CASSLGRSWAGTDTQYF
TGTGCCAGCAGCTTAGGGCGATCTTGGGCGGGGACAGATACGCAGTATTTT
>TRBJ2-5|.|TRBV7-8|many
CASRYPGSLGETQYF
TGTGCCAGCAGATATCCGGGCTCTTTAGGGGAGACCCAGTACTTC
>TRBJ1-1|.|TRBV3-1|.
CASSQEWAGKNTEAFF
TGTGCCAGCAGCCAAGAGTGGGCAGGAAAGAACACTGAAGCTTTCTTT
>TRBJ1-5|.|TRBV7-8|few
CASSTLGNQPQHF
TGTGCCAGCAGCACCCTGGGCAATCAGCCCCAGCATTTT
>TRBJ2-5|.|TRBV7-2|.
CASSLDGSETQYF
TGTGCCAGCAGCTTAGATGGTTCGGAGACCCAGTACTTC
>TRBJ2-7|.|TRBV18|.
CASSDLYEQYF
TGTGCCAGCTCGGACTTGTACGAGCAGTACTTC
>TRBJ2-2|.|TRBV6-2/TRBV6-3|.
CASSRRGARTGELFF
TGTGCCAGCAGCCGTCGGGGGGCGCGAACCGGGGAGCTGTTTTTT
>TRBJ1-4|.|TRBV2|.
CASRAATEKLFF
TGTGCCAGCAGAGCGGCCACCGAAAAACTGTTTTTT
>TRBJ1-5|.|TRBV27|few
CASSPPGSNQPQHF
TGTGCCAGCAGTCCTCCCGGCAGCAATCAGCCCCAGCATTTT
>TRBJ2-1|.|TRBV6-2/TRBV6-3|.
CASSTPGEGAYNEQFF
TGTGCCAGCAGCACCCCGGGGGAAGGTGCCTACAATGAGCAGTTCTTC
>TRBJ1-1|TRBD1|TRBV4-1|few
CASSRGLDTEAFF
TGCGCCAGCAGCAGGGGGCTAGACACTGAAGCTTTCTTT
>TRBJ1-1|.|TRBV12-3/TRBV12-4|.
CASSLRQTEAFF
TGTGCCAGCAGTTTACGACAAACTGAAGCTTTCTTT
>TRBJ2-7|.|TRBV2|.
CASGGGSGYYEQYF
TGTGCCAGCGGAGGAGGTAGCGGATACTACGAGCAGTACTTC